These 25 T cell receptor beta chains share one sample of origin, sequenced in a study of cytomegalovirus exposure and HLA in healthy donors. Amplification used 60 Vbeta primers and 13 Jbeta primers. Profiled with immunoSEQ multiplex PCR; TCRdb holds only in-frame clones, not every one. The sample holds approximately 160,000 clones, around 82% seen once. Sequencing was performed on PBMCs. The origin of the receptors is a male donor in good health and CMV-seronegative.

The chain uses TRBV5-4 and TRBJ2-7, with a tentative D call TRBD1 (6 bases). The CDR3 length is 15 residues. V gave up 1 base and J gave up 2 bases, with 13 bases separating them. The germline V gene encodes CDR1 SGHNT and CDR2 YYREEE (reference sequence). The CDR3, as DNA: TGTGCCAGCAGCTTGCACGACAGGACACCCTACGAGCAGTACTTC. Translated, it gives CASSLHDRTPYEQYF.

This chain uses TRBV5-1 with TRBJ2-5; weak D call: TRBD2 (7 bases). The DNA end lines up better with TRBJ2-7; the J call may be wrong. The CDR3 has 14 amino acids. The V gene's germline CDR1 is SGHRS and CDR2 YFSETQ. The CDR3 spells CARTRAGAHYEQYF. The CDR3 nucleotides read TGCGCCAGGACAAGGGCGGGGGCCCACTACGAGCAGTACTTC.

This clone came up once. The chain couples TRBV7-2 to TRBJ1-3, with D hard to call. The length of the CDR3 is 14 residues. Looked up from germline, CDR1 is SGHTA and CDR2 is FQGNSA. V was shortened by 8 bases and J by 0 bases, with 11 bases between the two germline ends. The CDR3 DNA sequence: TGTGCCAGCGGATTCCGGAGCTCTGGAAACACCATATATTTT. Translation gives CASGFRSSGNTIYF.

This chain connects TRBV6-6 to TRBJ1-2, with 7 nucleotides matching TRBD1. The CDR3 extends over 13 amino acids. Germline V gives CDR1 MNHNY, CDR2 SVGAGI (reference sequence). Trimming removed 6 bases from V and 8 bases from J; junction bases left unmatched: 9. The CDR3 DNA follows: TGTGCCAGCAGGACCGAGACAGGGAAAGGCTACACCTTC. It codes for CASRTETGKGYTF.

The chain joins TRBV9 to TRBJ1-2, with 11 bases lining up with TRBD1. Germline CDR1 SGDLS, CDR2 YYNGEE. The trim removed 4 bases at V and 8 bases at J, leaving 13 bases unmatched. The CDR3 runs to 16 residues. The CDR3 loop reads CASSTDPGQGARGYTF. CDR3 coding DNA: TGTGCCAGCAGCACGGATCCTGGACAGGGGGCTCGAGGCTACACCTTC.

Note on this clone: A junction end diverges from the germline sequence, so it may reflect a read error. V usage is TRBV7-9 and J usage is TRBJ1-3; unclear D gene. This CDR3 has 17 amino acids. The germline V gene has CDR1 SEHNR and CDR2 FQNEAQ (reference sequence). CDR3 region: CSSSLSSRAMLGNTIYF. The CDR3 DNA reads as TGTTCCAGCAGCTTAAGCTCCCGTGCGATGTTAGGAAACACCATATATTTT.

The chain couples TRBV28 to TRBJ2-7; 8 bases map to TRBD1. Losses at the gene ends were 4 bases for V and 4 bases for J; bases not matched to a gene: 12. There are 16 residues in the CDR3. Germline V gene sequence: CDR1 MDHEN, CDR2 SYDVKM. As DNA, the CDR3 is TGTGCCAGCAGTTGGCTGGGACAGGACCGACATTACGAGCAGTACTTC. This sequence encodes CASSWLGQDRHYEQYF. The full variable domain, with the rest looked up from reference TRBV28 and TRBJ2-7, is DVKVTQSSRYLVKRTGEKVFLECVQDMDHENMFWYRQDPGLGLRLIYFSYDVKMKEKGDIPEGYSVSREKKERFSLILESASTNQTSMYLCASSWLGQDRHYEQYFGPGTRLTVT.

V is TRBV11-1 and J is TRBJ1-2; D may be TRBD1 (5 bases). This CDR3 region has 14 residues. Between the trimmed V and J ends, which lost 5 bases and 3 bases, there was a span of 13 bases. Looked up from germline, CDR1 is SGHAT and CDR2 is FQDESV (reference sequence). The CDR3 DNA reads TGTGCCAGCAGCCCAAGGGGCGAGGACTATGGCTACACCTTC. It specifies CASSPRGEDYGYTF.

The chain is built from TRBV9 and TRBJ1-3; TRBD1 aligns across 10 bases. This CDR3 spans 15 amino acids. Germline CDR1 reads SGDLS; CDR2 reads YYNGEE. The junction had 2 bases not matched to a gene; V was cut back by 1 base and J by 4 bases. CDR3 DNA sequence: TGTGCCAGCAGCGTATGGGGACAGGGGGGAAACACCATATATTTT. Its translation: CASSVWGQGGNTIYF.

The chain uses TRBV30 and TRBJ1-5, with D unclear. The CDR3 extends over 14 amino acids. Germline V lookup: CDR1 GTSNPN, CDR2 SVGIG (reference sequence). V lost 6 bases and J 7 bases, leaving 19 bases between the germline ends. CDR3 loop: CACRAEAAGQPQHF. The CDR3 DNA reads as TGTGCCTGCCGGGCTGAAGCCGCGGGGCAGCCCCAGCATTTT. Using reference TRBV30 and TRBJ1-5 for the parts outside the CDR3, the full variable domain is SQTIHQWPATLVQPVGSPLSLECTVEGTSNPNLYWYRQAAGRGLQLLFYSVGIGQISSEVPQNLSASRPQDRQFILSSKKLLLSDSGFYLCACRAEAAGQPQHFGDGTRLSIL.

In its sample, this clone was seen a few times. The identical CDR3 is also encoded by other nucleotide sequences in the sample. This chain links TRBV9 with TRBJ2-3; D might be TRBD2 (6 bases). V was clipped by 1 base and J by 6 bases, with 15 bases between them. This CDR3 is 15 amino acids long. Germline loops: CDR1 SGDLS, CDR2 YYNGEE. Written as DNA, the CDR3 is TGTGCCAGCAGCGTATCAGTGGGAGGCGCGGATACGCAGTATTTT. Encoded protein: CASSVSVGGADTQYF.

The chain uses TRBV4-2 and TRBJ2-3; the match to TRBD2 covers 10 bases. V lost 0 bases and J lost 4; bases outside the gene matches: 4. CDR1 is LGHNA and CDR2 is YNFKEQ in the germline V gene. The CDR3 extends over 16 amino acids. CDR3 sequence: CASSQDQAGGPDTQYF. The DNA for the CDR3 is TGTGCCAGCAGCCAAGACCAAGCGGGAGGGCCAGATACGCAGTATTTT.

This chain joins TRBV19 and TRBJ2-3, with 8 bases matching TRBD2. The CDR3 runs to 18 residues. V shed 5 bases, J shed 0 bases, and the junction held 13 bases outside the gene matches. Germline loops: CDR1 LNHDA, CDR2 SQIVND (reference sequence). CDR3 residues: CASSSRSRGGSSTDTQYF. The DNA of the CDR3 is TGTGCCAGTAGTTCCCGCTCCCGGGGGGGATCTAGCACAGATACGCAGTATTTT.

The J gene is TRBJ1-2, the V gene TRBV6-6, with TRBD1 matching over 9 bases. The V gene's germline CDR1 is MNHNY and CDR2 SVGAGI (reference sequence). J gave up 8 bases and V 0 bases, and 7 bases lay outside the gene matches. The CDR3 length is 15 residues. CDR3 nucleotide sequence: TGTGCCAGCAGTTACTCGGACAGGGGATTTTCCGGCTACACCTTC. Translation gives CASSYSDRGFSGYTF.

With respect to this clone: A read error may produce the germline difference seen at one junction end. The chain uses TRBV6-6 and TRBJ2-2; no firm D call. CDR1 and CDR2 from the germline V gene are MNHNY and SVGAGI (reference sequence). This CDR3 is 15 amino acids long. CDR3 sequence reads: CASRDSLVNAGELFF. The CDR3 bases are TGTGCCAGCCGCGACTCTCTGGTGAACGCCGGGGAGCTGTTTTTT.

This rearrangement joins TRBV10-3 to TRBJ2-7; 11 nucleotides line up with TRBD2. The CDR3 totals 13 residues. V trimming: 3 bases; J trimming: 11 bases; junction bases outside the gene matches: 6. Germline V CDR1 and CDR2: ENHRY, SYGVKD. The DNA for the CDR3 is TGTGCCATCAGTGAAGGCCTAGCGGGGGGCGAGTACTTC. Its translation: CAISEGLAGGEYF.

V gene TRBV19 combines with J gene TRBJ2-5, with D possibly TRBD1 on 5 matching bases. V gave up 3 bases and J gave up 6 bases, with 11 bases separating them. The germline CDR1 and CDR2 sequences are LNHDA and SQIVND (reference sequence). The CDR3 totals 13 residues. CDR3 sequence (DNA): TGTGCCAGTAGTATCGACCAGGGTAAGACCCAGTACTTC. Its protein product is CASSIDQGKTQYF.

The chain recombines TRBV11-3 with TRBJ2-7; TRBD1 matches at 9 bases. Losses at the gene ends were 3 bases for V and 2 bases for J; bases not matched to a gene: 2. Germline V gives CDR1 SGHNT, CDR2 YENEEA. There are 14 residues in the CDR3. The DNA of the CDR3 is TGTGCCAGCAGCTTGGGACAGGGCGCCTACGAGCAGTACTTC. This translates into CASSLGQGAYEQYF.

Written as DNA, the CDR3 is TGCGCCAGCAGCTTGCACGGAGACCCGAACACCGGGGAGCTGTTTTTT. Protein sequence: CASSLHGDPNTGELFF. The chain uses TRBV5-1 and TRBJ2-2; D is undetermined. The CDR3 covers 16 residues. Trimming took off 1 base at V and 0 bases at J, with 10 bases between the two ends. The germline V gene has CDR1 SGHRS and CDR2 YFSETQ.

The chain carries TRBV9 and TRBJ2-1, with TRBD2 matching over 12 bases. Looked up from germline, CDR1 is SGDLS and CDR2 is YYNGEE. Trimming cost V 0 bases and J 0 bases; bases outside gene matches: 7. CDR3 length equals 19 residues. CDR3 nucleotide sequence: TGTGCCAGCAGCGTAGTGGCGCTAGCGGGAGGGAGCTCCTACAATGAGCAGTTCTTC. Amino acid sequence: CASSVVALAGGSSYNEQFF. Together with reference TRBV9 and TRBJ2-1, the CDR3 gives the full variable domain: DSGVTQTPKHLITATGQRVTLRCSPRSGDLSVYWYQQSLDQGLQFLIQYYNGEERAKGNILERFSAQQFPDLHSELNLSSLELGDSALYFCASSVVALAGGSSYNEQFFGPGTRLTVL.

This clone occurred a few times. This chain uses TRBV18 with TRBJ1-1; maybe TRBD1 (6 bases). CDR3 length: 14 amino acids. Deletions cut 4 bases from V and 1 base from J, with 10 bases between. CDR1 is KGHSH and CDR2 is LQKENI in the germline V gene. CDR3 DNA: TGTGCCAGCTCACGACAAGGGGGGAACACTGAAGCTTTCTTT. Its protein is CASSRQGGNTEAFF. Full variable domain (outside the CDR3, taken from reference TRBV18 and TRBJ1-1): NAGVMQNPRHLVRRRGQEARLRCSPMKGHSHVYWYRQLPEEGLKFMVYLQKENIIDESGMPKERFSAEFPKEGPSILRIQQVVRGDSAAYFCASSRQGGNTEAFFGQGTRLTVV.

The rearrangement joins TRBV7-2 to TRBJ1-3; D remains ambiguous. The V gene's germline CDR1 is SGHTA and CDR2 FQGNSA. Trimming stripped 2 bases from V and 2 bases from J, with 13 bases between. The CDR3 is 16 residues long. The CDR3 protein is CASSLSRGSTGNTIYF. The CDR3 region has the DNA TGTGCCAGCAGCTTATCGCGGGGTTCGACTGGAAACACCATATATTTT. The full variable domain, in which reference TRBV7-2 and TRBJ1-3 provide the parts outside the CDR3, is GAGVSQSPSNKVTEKGKDVELRCDPISGHTALYWYRQSLGQGLEFLIYFQGNSAPDKSGLPSDRFSAERTGGSVSTLTIQRTQQEDSAVYLCASSLSRGSTGNTIYFGEGSWLTVV.

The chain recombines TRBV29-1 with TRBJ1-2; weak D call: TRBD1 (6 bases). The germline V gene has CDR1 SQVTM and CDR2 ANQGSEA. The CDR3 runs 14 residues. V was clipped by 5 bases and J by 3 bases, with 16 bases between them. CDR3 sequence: CSVSKTGGYYGYTF. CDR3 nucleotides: TGCAGCGTTTCCAAGACAGGCGGATACTATGGCTACACCTTC.

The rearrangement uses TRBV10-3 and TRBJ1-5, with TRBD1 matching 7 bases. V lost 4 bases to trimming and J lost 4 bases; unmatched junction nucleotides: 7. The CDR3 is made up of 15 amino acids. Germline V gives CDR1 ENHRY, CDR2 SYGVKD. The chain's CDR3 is CAISGDRVGNQPQHF. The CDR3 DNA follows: TGTGCCATCAGTGGAGACAGGGTGGGAAATCAGCCCCAGCATTTT.

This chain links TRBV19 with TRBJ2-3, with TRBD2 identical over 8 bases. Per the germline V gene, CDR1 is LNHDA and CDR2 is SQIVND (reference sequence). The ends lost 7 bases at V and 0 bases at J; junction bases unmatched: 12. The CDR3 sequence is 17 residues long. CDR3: CASNKLAGRTSTDTQYF. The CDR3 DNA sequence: TGTGCCAGTAACAAGCTAGCGGGCCGAACTAGCACAGATACGCAGTATTTT.